This is a list of T cell receptor beta chains from one sample in a study of blood T cells in healthy people across ages. TCRdb re-derived calls from the 5' RACE reads in MiXCR, one entry per CDR3 protein. Of some 760,000 distinct CDR3 sequences in the sample, just under 25% are singletons; the top ten hold 9.4%. These records were also assigned to another study, of T cells of mothers and their children.

The sample consisted of blood. Receptor source: a boy younger than 18 in good health. Both conserved end residues are part of each CDR3. D genes are given only for firm matches. Expanded clones get a size class; other rows say once, few or many, or leave the size out.

V gene,clone size,D gene,J gene,CDR3 protein,CDR3 DNA
TRBV5-1,few,TRBD2,TRBJ2-1,CASSLSGRWNEQFF,TGCGCCAGCAGCTTAAGCGGGAGATGGAATGAGCAGTTCTTC
TRBV27,NA,NA,TRBJ2-7,CASSFGAGYEQYF,TGTGCCAGCAGTTTCGGTGCTGGGTACGAGCAGTACTTC
TRBV7-9,NA,TRBD2,TRBJ2-3,CASSLASTSVSTDTQYF,TGTGCCAGCAGCTTAGCGAGTACTAGCGTAAGCACAGATACGCAGTATTTT
TRBV25-1,NA,NA,TRBJ2-7,CANSEYKGASYEQYF,TGTGCCAACAGTGAATATAAGGGAGCTTCCTACGAGCAGTACTTC
TRBV7-3,few,NA,TRBJ2-4,CASSPDGNIQYF,TGTGCCAGCAGCCCGGACGGAAACATTCAGTACTTC
TRBV11-2,few,NA,TRBJ2-7,CASSGLGDAYEQYF,TGTGCCAGCAGCGGTCTAGGGGATGCCTACGAGCAGTACTTC
TRBV2,NA,NA,TRBJ1-3,CASSGDGGNTIYF,TGTGCCAGCAGTGGGGACGGCGGAAACACCATATATTTT
TRBV5-1,NA,TRBD2,TRBJ2-5,CASSATSETQYF,TGCGCCAGCAGCGCGACTAGCGAGACCCAGTACTTC
TRBV6-6,NA,TRBD1,TRBJ2-3,CASSSLDRSTDTQYF,TGTGCCAGCAGTTCGTTGGACAGGAGCACAGATACGCAGTATTTT
TRBV27,NA,NA,TRBJ2-7,CASSLLGPGTYEQYF,TGTGCCAGCAGTTTACTCGGGCCGGGGACCTACGAGCAGTACTTC
TRBV4-3,few,NA,TRBJ2-1,CASSQGSSRGNEQFF,TGCGCCAGCAGCCAAGGGTCTTCAAGAGGCAATGAGCAGTTCTTC
TRBV29-1,NA,TRBD2,TRBJ2-3,CSANGLAGDSSTDTQYF,TGCAGCGCAAATGGACTAGCGGGGGATTCTAGCACAGATACGCAGTATTTT
TRBV12-3/TRBV12-4,NA,NA,TRBJ2-4,CASSGTSKNIQYF,TGTGCCAGCAGTGGGACCTCCAAAAACATTCAGTACTTC
TRBV7-9,few,NA,TRBJ2-3,CASSLPRTYGGDTQYF,TGTGCCAGCAGCTTACCAAGGACCTACGGCGGGGATACGCAGTATTTT
TRBV29-1,NA,NA,TRBJ2-2,CSVGGGALGELFF,TGCAGCGTTGGCGGGGGCGCTCTCGGGGAGCTGTTTTTT
TRBV20-1,once,NA,TRBJ1-1,CSARDLQMNTEAFF,TGCAGTGCTAGAGATCTCCAGATGAACACTGAAGCTTTCTTT
TRBV7-2,NA,TRBD2,TRBJ2-5,CASSLASGGPWQETQYF,TGTGCCAGCAGCTTAGCTAGCGGGGGGCCGTGGCAAGAGACCCAGTACTTC
TRBV15,NA,TRBD2,TRBJ2-3,CATEGLVGGTQYF,TGTGCCACCGAAGGACTAGTTGGCGGTACGCAGTATTTT
TRBV5-1,NA,TRBD1,TRBJ2-5,CASSRDGTVQQETQYF,TGCGCCAGCAGCCGGGACGGGACAGTCCAACAAGAGACCCAGTACTTC
TRBV5-1,NA,TRBD2,TRBJ2-1,CASSLGLLAGGYNEQFF,TGCGCCAGCAGCTTGGGTCTTTTAGCGGGAGGGTACAATGAGCAGTTCTTC
TRBV4-1,NA,TRBD1,TRBJ2-5,CASSQEGGRALETQYF,TGCGCCAGCAGCCAAGAAGGGGGCAGGGCCCTGGAGACCCAGTACTTC
TRBV3-1,few,NA,TRBJ2-6,CASSRASSPAGANVLTF,TGTGCCAGCAGCCGCGCGTCAAGCCCCGCTGGGGCCAACGTCCTGACTTTC
TRBV10-2,NA,TRBD1,TRBJ1-2,CASSGGGTGEQVGYGYTF,TGCGCCAGCAGTGGTGGCGGGACAGGGGAACAAGTTGGCTATGGCTACACCTTC
TRBV12-3/TRBV12-4,NA,TRBD1,TRBJ2-1,CASSLGLLGTGYNEQFF,TGTGCCAGCAGTTTGGGCCTTCTGGGGACAGGGTACAATGAGCAGTTCTTC
TRBV14,once,NA,TRBJ1-2,CASSQDIRGGDGYTF,TGTGCCAGCAGCCAAGATATAAGGGGAGGCGATGGCTACACCTTC
TRBV7-8,few,NA,TRBJ2-5,CASRQNPGGAQETQYF,TGTGCCAGCAGGCAGAACCCTGGGGGCGCCCAAGAGACCCAGTACTTC
TRBV29-1,NA,NA,TRBJ1-4,CSARVDEKLFF,TGCAGCGCGAGGGTGGATGAAAAACTGTTTTTT
TRBV12-3/TRBV12-4,NA,NA,TRBJ2-1,CASRYEGHADYNEQLF,TGTGCCAGCAGGTACGAGGGACACGCGGATTACAATGAGCAGCTCTTC
TRBV27,NA,TRBD2,TRBJ2-1,CASRTGLAGGNNEQFF,TGCGCCAGCCGGACGGGACTAGCGGGAGGGAACAATGAGCAGTTCTTC
TRBV6-5,NA,NA,TRBJ2-3,CASSYGAALHSDTQYF,TGTGCCAGCAGTTACGGTGCGGCCCTACATTCAGATACGCAGTATTTT
TRBV3-1,few,NA,TRBJ2-7,CASSQDPGGVYEQYF,TGTGCCAGCAGCCAAGATCCGGGGGGCGTATACGAGCAGTACTTC
TRBV6-5,few,NA,TRBJ1-5,CASSPGPGRQSQHF,TGTGCCAGCAGCCCGGGACCCGGACGTCAGTCCCAGCATTTT
TRBV4-1,NA,NA,TRBJ2-3,CASSQVESTDTQYF,TGCGCCAGCAGCCAAGTAGAAAGCACAGATACGCAGTATTTT
TRBV29-1,few,TRBD1,TRBJ2-7,CSVGPGQGVPYEQYF,TGCAGCGTTGGCCCGGGACAGGGAGTCCCCTACGAGCAGTACTTC
TRBV27,NA,TRBD2,TRBJ2-1,CASSSTGGGDNEQFF,TGTGCCAGCAGTTCGACTGGCGGGGGGGATAATGAGCAGTTCTTC
TRBV12-3/TRBV12-4,NA,NA,TRBJ2-2,CASSLGGVNTGGLFF,TGTGCCAGCAGTTTAGGCGGGGTGAACACCGGGGGGCTGTTTTTT
TRBV7-9,NA,TRBD2,TRBJ2-5,CASSRTSEREAQETQYF,TGTGCCAGCAGCCGTACGTCGGAGCGGGAGGCACAAGAGACCCAGTACTTC
TRBV28,few,TRBD2,TRBJ2-7,CASSSGGRAYEQYF,TGTGCCAGCAGTTCTGGCGGGAGGGCATACGAGCAGTACTTC
TRBV10-3,NA,NA,TRBJ2-7,CAISESAGRGSYEQYF,TGTGCCATCAGTGAGTCTGCGGGCCGCGGTTCCTACGAGCAGTACTTC
TRBV5-1,NA,TRBD2,TRBJ2-4,CASRSTSGGIQYF,TGCGCCAGCAGGTCGACTAGCGGGGGCATTCAGTACTTC
TRBV11-3,few,TRBD2,TRBJ2-3,CASSLWTSGGADTQYF,TGTGCCAGCAGCCTTTGGACTAGCGGGGGTGCAGATACGCAGTATTTT
TRBV12-3/TRBV12-4,few,TRBD2,TRBJ2-7,CASSSGTSNEQYF,TGTGCCAGCAGTTCCGGGACTAGCAACGAGCAGTACTTC
TRBV3-1,NA,TRBD1,TRBJ2-7,CASSPGPSTGLAEQYF,TGTGCCAGCAGCCCCGGTCCCTCGACAGGGCTAGCCGAGCAGTACTTC
TRBV3-1,NA,NA,TRBJ2-3,CASSQDWRVRADTQYF,TGTGCCAGCAGCCAAGATTGGCGAGTCCGTGCAGATACGCAGTATTTT
TRBV7-9,few,NA,TRBJ2-5,CASIKGSQETQYF,TGTGCCAGCATCAAGGGTTCCCAAGAGACCCAGTACTTC
TRBV18,NA,TRBD2,TRBJ2-7,CASSPVERERVYEQYF,TGTGCCAGCTCACCGGTGGAGCGGGAGAGGGTTTACGAGCAGTACTTC
TRBV18,NA,TRBD2,TRBJ2-7,CASSPSRFASGRLFSYEQYF,TGTGCCAGCTCACCGAGCAGATTTGCTAGCGGGAGGTTATTCTCCTACGAGCAGTACTTC
TRBV27,few,TRBD2,TRBJ2-5,CASSGGTSGLQETQYF,TGTGCCAGCAGTGGGGGGACTAGCGGGCTCCAAGAGACCCAGTACTTC
TRBV12-3/TRBV12-4,NA,NA,TRBJ1-3,CASSTGVNSGNTIYF,TGTGCCAGCAGTACCGGGGTGAACTCTGGAAACACCATATATTTT
TRBV7-6,NA,TRBD1,TRBJ1-1,CASSLDSQGQGMNTEAFF,TGTGCCAGCAGCTTAGATAGCCAAGGACAGGGGATGAACACTGAAGCTTTCTTT
TRBV20-1,NA,TRBD1,TRBJ1-4,CSARAGGHATNEKLFF,TGCAGTGCTAGAGCAGGGGGACACGCAACTAATGAAAAACTGTTTTTT
TRBV24-1,NA,NA,TRBJ2-1,CATTRGAGYNEQFF,TGTGCCACCACACGGGGGGCGGGTTACAATGAGCAGTTCTTC
TRBV6-6,few,NA,TRBJ1-4,CASSYSFPGSEKLFF,TGTGCCAGCAGTTACAGTTTTCCGGGTTCTGAAAAACTGTTTTTT
TRBV15,NA,TRBD2,TRBJ2-4,CATSRDLSPGLANNIQYF,TGTGCCACCAGCAGAGATCTTTCCCCGGGACTAGCAAATAACATTCAGTACTTC
TRBV6-5,NA,TRBD1,TRBJ2-5,CASSSHRPGTGIATQYF,TGTGCCAGCAGCTCGCACCGTCCCGGGACAGGGATAGCGACCCAGTACTTC
TRBV28,few,TRBD1,TRBJ2-5,CASSPPGQADQETQYF,TGTGCCAGCAGTCCACCGGGACAGGCAGACCAAGAGACCCAGTACTTC
TRBV9,few,TRBD2,TRBJ2-1,CASSVVPGRDNEQFF,TGTGCCAGCAGCGTAGTCCCCGGGAGGGACAATGAGCAGTTCTTC
TRBV20-1,NA,NA,TRBJ2-7,CSAIQRQVFSYEQYF,TGCAGTGCTATTCAACGCCAGGTTTTCTCCTACGAGCAGTACTTC
TRBV6-1,NA,NA,TRBJ2-5,CASIEYGWQETQYF,TGTGCCAGCATTGAGTACGGTTGGCAAGAGACCCAGTACTTC